One sample yielded the 30 T cell receptor beta chains listed below, sequenced in a study of blood T cells in healthy people across ages. Primers used in a second PCR of about 6 to 11 cycles were a sample-barcoded 5' primer and a J-beta primer mix. TCRdb used MiXCR to reprocess the 5' RACE reads, holding one entry per CDR3 protein. Of some 900,000 distinct CDR3 sequences listed, 25% to 35% are singletons. The material sequenced was blood. Source of these receptors: a woman of 80 years or more in good health.

The genes are TRBV30 and TRBJ2-2, with 8 nucleotides matching TRBD2. Germline trimming cut 6 bases from V and 3 bases from J; bases unmatched to any gene: 9. In germline, CDR1 is GTSNPN, CDR2 SVGIG (reference sequence). CDR3 length: 15 amino acids. The CDR3 reads CACSLAGGYTGELFF. The CDR3 region has the DNA TGTGCCTGTTCGCTAGCGGGTGGATACACCGGGGAGCTGTTTTTT.

This clonotype was observed a handful of times. V is TRBV6-4 and J is TRBJ1-1; TRBD1 is a possible D gene (5 bases). This CDR3 contains 17 residues. From germline, CDR1 is MRHNA and CDR2 SNTAGT. V was clipped by 2 bases and J by 4 bases, with 20 bases between them. This CDR3 reads CASSDPWDDSGRTEAFF. CDR3 sequence (DNA): TGTGCCAGCAGTGACCCCTGGGACGATTCTGGTCGCACTGAAGCTTTCTTT.

A few counts support this clonotype. This rearrangement joins TRBV3-1 to TRBJ2-7, with 8 positions matching TRBD1. Germline V gives CDR1 LGHDT, CDR2 YNNKEL (reference sequence). This CDR3 has 13 amino acids. The V gene end was trimmed by 1 base and the J gene end by 7 bases; junction bases not matched to a gene: 3. CDR3 sequence reads: CASSQVRGQEQYF. The CDR3 DNA is TGTGCCAGCAGCCAAGTCAGGGGGCAAGAGCAGTACTTC.

This clonotype was observed a handful of times. A much more abundant neighbour one base away suggests this may be a read error. This sequence joins TRBV29-1 and TRBJ1-1, with D hard to call. V was clipped by 8 bases and J by 5 bases, with 15 bases between them. Germline V gives CDR1 SQVTM, CDR2 ANQGSEA. CDR3 length: 12 amino acids. CDR3 amino acids: CSTTKGPTEAFF. The CDR3 coding sequence is TGCAGCACCACTAAGGGTCCTACTGAAGCTTTCTTT. The full variable domain, with the rest looked up from reference TRBV29-1 and TRBJ1-1, is SAVISQKPSRDICQRGTSLTIQCQVDSQVTMMFWYRQQPGQSLTLIATANQGSEATYESGFVIDKFPISRPNLTFSTLTVSNMSPEDSSIYLCSTTKGPTEAFFGQGTRLTVV.

The V and J genes are TRBV7-2 and TRBJ1-2, with 7 bases fitting TRBD1. Germline CDR1 is SGHTA and CDR2 is FQGNSA. Losses at the gene ends were 3 bases for V and 6 bases for J; bases not matched to a gene: 10. The CDR3 spans 15 residues. CDR3: CASSFTGASLHGYTF. CDR3 bases: TGTGCCAGCAGCTTTACAGGGGCATCCCTCCATGGCTACACCTTC. The whole variable domain, filled in from reference TRBV7-2 and TRBJ1-2, reads GAGVSQSPSNKVTEKGKDVELRCDPISGHTALYWYRQSLGQGLEFLIYFQGNSAPDKSGLPSDRFSAERTGGSVSTLTIQRTQQEDSAVYLCASSFTGASLHGYTFGSGTRLTVV.

This clonotype was recorded many times. The rearrangement joins TRBV5-6 to TRBJ2-7, with TRBD1 matching 9 bases. The CDR3 loop spans 14 amino acids. Unmatched junction bases numbered 5, after V lost 3 bases and J lost 4 bases. The germline CDR1 and CDR2 sequences are SGHDT and YYEEEE. The CDR3 coding sequence is TGTGCCAGCAGCTGGGGGACAGGGAGGTACGAGCAGTACTTC. This encodes CASSWGTGRYEQYF.

V and J are TRBV18 and TRBJ2-5; 9 bases agree with TRBD1. The CDR3 has 15 amino acids. From germline, CDR1 is KGHSH and CDR2 LQKENI. V gave up 4 bases and J gave up 5 bases; unmatched junction bases: 8. CDR3 nucleotide sequence: TGTGCCAGCTCACAGCCTGGGACAGGGCCGGAGACCCAGTACTTC. This codes for CASSQPGTGPETQYF.

This clonotype has only a few counts. Being one base from a much bigger clone, this may be a read error. V and J are TRBV30 and TRBJ2-7, with 8 bases that match TRBD1. With V trimmed by 1 base and J by 4 bases, 6 bases remained unmatched. Germline values: CDR1 GTSNPN, CDR2 SVGIG (reference sequence). There are 14 residues in the CDR3. This chain's CDR3 is CAWSGPGGIYEQYF. The CDR3 DNA follows: TGTGCCTGGAGTGGACCAGGGGGCATTTACGAGCAGTACTTC.

This clonotype showed up many times. This chain links TRBV7-2 with TRBJ1-1; possible D gene TRBD1, 5 bases. Trimming removed 5 bases at V and 0 bases at J, with 10 bases between. There are 14 residues in the CDR3. Germline lookup yields CDR1 SGHTA and CDR2 FQGNSA. The CDR3 region has the DNA TGTGCCAGCAGCCGGGGGACGATGAACACTGAAGCTTTCTTT. Amino acid sequence: CASSRGTMNTEAFF. The whole variable domain, filled in from reference TRBV7-2 and TRBJ1-1, reads GAGVSQSPSNKVTEKGKDVELRCDPISGHTALYWYRQSLGQGLEFLIYFQGNSAPDKSGLPSDRFSAERTGGSVSTLTIQRTQQEDSAVYLCASSRGTMNTEAFFGQGTRLTVV.

This clonotype was recorded a few times. This rearrangement joins TRBV6-2 or TRBV6-3 to TRBJ1-1; D unresolved. Trimming removed 8 bases at V and 1 base at J, with 8 bases between. This CDR3 has 12 residues. Per germline, CDR1 MNHEY and CDR2 SVGEGT. This CDR3 is CASAFKNTEAFF. The DNA for the CDR3 is TGTGCCAGCGCTTTTAAGAACACTGAAGCTTTCTTT.

This clonotype appeared many times. The chain uses TRBV12-3 or TRBV12-4 and TRBJ2-5; 8 bases align to TRBD2. The CDR3 sequence is 14 residues long. Losses at the gene ends were 6 bases for V and 3 bases for J; bases not matched to a gene: 6. The CDR3 coding sequence is TGTGCCAGCAGCCCGGGACTAGAGAAAGAGACCCAGTACTTC. Amino acid sequence: CASSPGLEKETQYF.

A word on this clonotype: A clone one base away is much larger, so this may be a read error. This chain joins TRBV6-5 and TRBJ2-7, with a possible D match to TRBD1 (5 bases). Per germline, CDR1 MNHEY and CDR2 SVGAGI. V lost 4 bases to trimming and J lost 3 bases, with 16 bases between them. The CDR3 length is 15 residues. The chain's CDR3 is CASSSGRAYNYEQYF. The CDR3 nucleotides read TGTGCCAGCAGTTCCGGCAGGGCCTACAACTACGAGCAGTACTTC.

This clonotype was observed a handful of times. The chain employs TRBV20-1 and TRBJ1-5; D ambiguous. Germline CDR1 and CDR2: DFQATT and SNEGSKA (reference sequence). V was shortened by 0 bases and J by 3 bases, with 15 bases between the two germline ends. The CDR3 extends over 16 amino acids. In nucleotides, the CDR3 is TGCAGTGCTAGAGATCGAGGAGGGTTAGACAATCAGCCCCAGCATTTT. Translating it yields CSARDRGGLDNQPQHF.

The chain employs TRBV27 and TRBJ2-7, with 14 bases that match TRBD2. Germline assignment: CDR1 MNHEY and CDR2 SMNVEV (reference sequence). There are 17 residues in the CDR3. The trim removed 5 bases at V and 2 bases at J, leaving 8 bases unmatched. Here the CDR3 reads CASSPRTSGGTPYEQYF. The CDR3 nucleotides are TGTGCCAGCAGTCCCAGGACTAGCGGGGGGACCCCCTACGAGCAGTACTTC.

The table lists this clonotype with many counts. V usage is TRBV9 and J usage is TRBJ2-1; the D gene is possibly TRBD2 (6 bases). Looked up from germline, CDR1 is SGDLS and CDR2 is YYNGEE. The CDR3 totals 16 residues. The ends were cut back, 2 bases at V and 4 bases at J, with 16 bases in the middle. The CDR3 DNA reads TGTGCCAGCAGCGTGGTGCCCGGGACTGGTTACAATGAGCAGTTCTTC. Its translation is CASSVVPGTGYNEQFF.

This clonotype has only a few counts. The V gene is TRBV20-1, the J gene TRBJ2-1, with TRBD2 as a possible D gene (6 bases). The CDR3 covers 15 residues. V was shortened by 3 bases and J by 7 bases, with 19 bases between the two germline ends. The germline V gene has CDR1 DFQATT and CDR2 SNEGSKA (reference sequence). In nucleotides, the CDR3 is TGCAGTGCTAGCGGCGGGGACCCCTTCGGGAATGAGCAGTTCTTC. This sequence encodes CSASGGDPFGNEQFF.

This clonotype was seen a single time. The chain employs TRBV5-5 and TRBJ2-7; 8 positions match TRBD2. Germline V gives CDR1 SGHKS, CDR2 YYEKEE (reference sequence). The CDR3 is 17 amino acids. The V gene end was trimmed by 6 bases and the J gene end by 0 bases; junction bases not matched to a gene: 14. CDR3 protein: CASTETAGGLSSYEQYF. In DNA form, the CDR3 reads TGTGCCAGCACCGAAACGGCGGGGGGCCTAAGCTCCTACGAGCAGTACTTC.

This clonotype was recorded many times. The V and J genes are TRBV5-4 and TRBJ2-7; D gene unclear. Trimming took 1 base from V and 0 from J, leaving 5 bases between them. Germline CDR1 is SGHNT and CDR2 is YYREEE (reference sequence). The CDR3 is 13 amino acids. CDR3 amino acids: CASSLLSSYEQYF. The CDR3 region has the DNA TGTGCCAGCAGCTTGCTAAGCTCCTACGAGCAGTACTTC.

The chain carries TRBV12-3 or TRBV12-4 and TRBJ2-6; D is undetermined. Trimming stripped 7 bases from V and 0 bases from J, with 7 bases between. This CDR3 comprises 14 residues. CDR3 region: CASTRSSGANVLTF. CDR3 sequence (DNA): TGTGCCAGCACCAGAAGCTCTGGGGCCAACGTCCTGACTTTC.

In the case of this clonotype: A much larger clone differs from this one at a single base, so this may be a read error. The V call is TRBV20-1, the J call TRBJ2-1; D is undetermined. The CDR3 loop spans 13 amino acids. Trimming removed 0 bases at V and 6 bases at J, with 9 bases between. Per germline, CDR1 DFQATT and CDR2 SNEGSKA (reference sequence). In nucleotides, the CDR3 is TGCAGTGCTAGAGATCAACAAAGCAATGAGCAGTTCTTC. Encoded protein: CSARDQQSNEQFF.

This rearrangement joins TRBV7-2 to TRBJ2-3; D perhaps matches TRBD2 (6 bases). The CDR3 covers 17 residues. The V end was cut by 11 bases, the J end by 5 bases, with 29 bases between. The V gene's germline CDR1 is SGHTA and CDR2 FQGNSA. The CDR3 DNA sequence: TGTGCCCAAGCTAGTAGTAGCGGAGATCGGGGCGTAGATACGCAGTATTTT. This sequence encodes CAQASSSGDRGVDTQYF.

The table lists this clonotype with a few counts. Since a much larger clone is just one base distant, this may be a read error. The V gene is TRBV15, the J gene TRBJ2-1, with a tentative D call TRBD2 (6 bases). The CDR3 consists of 15 residues. The V end was cut by 5 bases, the J end by 12 bases, with 23 bases between. CDR1 is LNHNV and CDR2 is YYDKDF in the germline V gene (reference sequence). CDR3 amino acids: CATSSRNGRGMMQFF. The DNA of the CDR3 is TGTGCCACCAGCTCGCGCAACGGACGGGGGATGATGCAGTTCTTC. Supplemented by reference TRBV15 and TRBJ2-1, the full variable domain reads DAMVIQNPRYQVTQFGKPVTLSCSQTLNHNVMYWYQQKSSQAPKLLFHYYDKDFNNEADTPDNFQSRRPNTSFCFLDIRSPGLGDTAMYLCATSSRNGRGMMQFFGPGTRLTVL.

This clonotype appeared once. V usage is TRBV20-1 and J usage is TRBJ2-1; the match to TRBD1 covers 8 bases. This CDR3 is built from 16 residues. The trim removed 0 bases at V and 6 bases at J, leaving 10 bases unmatched. Germline V gene sequence: CDR1 DFQATT, CDR2 SNEGSKA (reference sequence). The CDR3 coding sequence is TGCAGTGCTAGAGATCCCCGGACAGGGCTCCTCAATGAGCAGTTCTTC. It is translated as CSARDPRTGLLNEQFF.

This clonotype was recorded at least ten times. The junction departs from germline at one end; a sequencing error may be responsible. The rearrangement joins TRBV4-3 to TRBJ2-1, with TRBD2 identical over 10 bases. The germline V gene has CDR1 LGHNA and CDR2 YSLEER. The CDR3 is 16 residues long. CDR3 amino acids: CASSQAGGSSYNEQFF. The CDR3 DNA reads as TGTGCCAGCAGCCAAGCGGGGGGGAGCTCCTACAATGAGCAGTTCTTC.

This clonotype was recorded at least ten times. CDR3 sequence: CASRRGGPETQYF. CDR3 nucleotides: TGTGCCAGCAGACGGGGGGGCCCGGAGACCCAGTACTTC. The chain carries TRBV12-3 or TRBV12-4 and TRBJ2-5, with 8 bases matching TRBD2. V shed 6 bases, J shed 5 bases, and the junction held 5 bases outside the gene matches. CDR3 length equals 13 residues.

The J gene is TRBJ2-5, the V gene TRBV20-1, with a tentative D call TRBD1 (6 bases). V gave up 8 bases and J gave up 11 bases, with 27 bases separating them. This CDR3 comprises 14 residues. Germline V gene sequence: CDR1 DFQATT, CDR2 SNEGSKA (reference sequence). The CDR3 DNA is TGCAGTCCCAAACAGGGCCGGGTGAGCAATGAGCAGTACTTC. This encodes CSPKQGRVSNEQYF.

CDR3 nucleotide sequence: TGTGCCTCACTAGAAGGACAGGGCTCCTACAATGAGCAGTACTTC. Protein product: CASLEGQGSYNEQYF. This chain uses TRBV6-6 with TRBJ2-1; TRBD1 matches 8 bases. The J call may be mistaken, given a closer DNA end match to TRBJ2-7. The germline gives CDR1 MNHNY, CDR2 SVGAGI (reference sequence). CDR3 size: 15 residues.

Ten or more counts support this clonotype. CDR3 nucleotides: TGTGCCAGCAGCTTGTTGGCTAGCTCTGGGGCCAACGTCCTGACTTTC. Protein: CASSLLASSGANVLTF. V and J are TRBV12-3 or TRBV12-4 and TRBJ2-6; D remains ambiguous. The CDR3 sequence is 16 residues long. The V end lost 6 bases, the J end lost 0 bases, and 12 bases lay between the germline ends.

This clonotype was counted a few times. The CDR3 bases are TGCGCCAGCAGCCACGCTGACAGGGGGTTTGGGGCCAACGTCCTGACTTTC. Its translation is CASSHADRGFGANVLTF. The chain links TRBV4-3 to TRBJ2-6, with 9 bases identical to TRBD1. The CDR3 loop spans 17 amino acids. With V trimmed by 3 bases and J by 3 bases, 6 bases remained unmatched. Per germline, CDR1 LGHNA and CDR2 YSLEER.

CDR3 sequence reads: CASRVRQYNEQFF. The CDR3 nucleotides are TGTGCCAGCCGGGTTCGACAGTACAATGAGCAGTTCTTC. The J gene is TRBJ2-1, the V gene TRBV7-2, with D perhaps matching TRBD1 (5 bases). Germline V gene data show CDR1 as SGHTA and CDR2 as FQGNSA. With 8 bases removed from V and 4 bases from J, the gap between germline ends came to 12 bases. There are 13 residues in the CDR3.